This T cell receptor (beta chain) was found in a study of cytomegalovirus exposure and HLA in healthy donors (dated by TCRdb to 2016 to 2017). For the study in its entirety: An earlier analysis of 587 of the donors reported approximately 280 Gb of sequence data and 100 million to 120 million unique TCR beta sequences obtained from about 200 million T cells. Around 330 gigabases of sequencing data and around 90 million unique TCR sequences made up an early release that covered 500 to 700 HLA-typed donors. The genetic ancestry cluster associated with self-reported Caucasian donors included roughly four fifths of the 300 to 450 genotyped donors. The aim of the study was to test whether cataloging public T cell receptors could identify signatures of past pathogen exposure. The study profiled the T cell repertoires of hundreds of subjects by immunosequencing and related them to cytomegalovirus serostatus. Along with the approximately 700-subject first cohort, a separate validation cohort of roughly 110 different subjects was used. To predict cytomegalovirus infection status, the study brought together high-throughput TCR immunosequencing, statistical association of individual TCRs with disease status, and machine learning. A later analysis re-analyzed previously published TCR beta repertoires from 550 to 700 donors and added high-resolution HLA genotyping to study TCR occurrence patterns. Rather than using new phenotypic data, the later analysis identified candidate immune exposures from TCR beta sequences and from how often those sequences occurred across donors. In an earlier analysis of 500 to 650 of the donors, high-throughput TCR beta sequencing was used to judge whether each TCR beta V gene segment behaved as functional or pseudogenic. Alongside the repertoire data, information on donor age, sex, ethnicity and CMV serostatus was compiled. Genome-wide SNP genotypes for about three fifths of the roughly 670 donors were used in a later genetic analysis, which treated that subset as a discovery cohort. Every repertoire in the discovery cohort had been generated on one and the same sequencing platform. Both class I and class II loci were covered by HLA typing, at four-digit resolution. The number of typed donors differed by locus: about 629-640 for A, B, C, DRB1 and DQB1; 522 for DQA1; approximately 600 for DPA1; and 400 to 480 for DPB1. Because of strong linkage in the cohort, five DR-DQ haplotypes were treated as single units for association and clustering. On average, around 230,000 unique TCR beta nucleotide sequences were sequenced per donor among a few hundred genotyped donors of the cohort, with 15% to 20% of those sequences being non-productive. Overall study results and their limits: In a later genetic analysis, a missense DCLRE1C variant was associated with V-gene and J-gene trimming of TCR beta chains, and the association was replicated in an independent cohort. The classifier was reported to diagnose cytomegalovirus status with high specificity and sensitivity in both the original and validation cohorts. While some public TCRs were present in many individuals, most TCR sequences turned up only very rarely across donors. In a later analysis, HLA-associated TCR beta chains showed more clonal expansion and lower generation probabilities than non-associated chains that were equally common. In an earlier analysis of around 600 of the donors, most TCR beta V segments appeared in productive rearrangements about 87% or about 30% of the time, broadly matching IMGT annotations. According to a later analysis, TCR association rates differed among HLA loci, with DRB1 alleles showing the most associated TCRs and HLA-C alleles showing the fewest. Several of the top co-occurrence clusters appeared to be linked to parvovirus B19, influenza, CMV and Epstein-Barr virus, according to a later analysis. Correlated functional status among segregating V segments might reflect linkage disequilibrium, but an unknown experimental factor could not be ruled out. A few of the identified cytomegalovirus-associated TCR beta chains were confirmed in vitro to be specific for cytomegalovirus antigens. In a later analysis, 16,951 TCR beta sequences were associated with specific HLA alleles at a false discovery rate of 0.05. Because counts were too low, around 17 rarely observed V segments, including chromosome 9 orphons, were left out of the earlier analysis of approximately 500 of the donors. For the cohort, immune exposure information was limited to CMV serostatus. In the study, around 150 TCR beta chains were listed as associated with cytomegalovirus. When HLA alleles, especially DR and DQ, strongly co-occurred, attributing TCR associations to individual alleles was difficult. Because HLA typing was missing for some donors at each locus, association tests included only the typed subset. A cluster of highly shared sequence variants was judged likely to be a technical artifact of the sequencing pipeline. This cohort had only TCR beta chains sequenced, and the lack of alpha or paired-chain data limited which features could be detected. A further reported finding was that TCR beta sequences accurately predicted the HLA-A and HLA-B alleles for most subjects in the first cohort. The authors suggested that the approach could potentially be extended to other disease states and immunological phenotypes. In a later genetic analysis, fewer N-insertions in productive TCRs were reported among donors in an Asian-associated ancestry cluster than the roughly 700-donor mean. Most CMV-associated TCR beta chains appeared to be HLA-restricted in a later analysis, and the HLA associations seemed to be driven largely by CMV exposure. The presence/absence analyses assumed that sequencing depth was roughly uniform across donors, and that assumption may not be true.

Receptors were amplified or captured by the immunoSEQ multiplex PCR assay. For the multiplex PCR, a mixture combining 60 forward primers for TCR Vbeta segments and 13 reverse primers for TCR Jbeta segments was used. The CDR3 region of rearranged TCR beta genes was amplified from genomic DNA by a multiplex PCR assay. The Illumina HiSeq System was used to sequence the amplified TCR beta libraries as 87-base-pair reads. Per the authors' processing: Across the 600 to 700 repertoires, a later analysis counted some 80 million unique TCR beta chains, around 10 million of which were shared by at least two donors. A nearest-neighbor algorithm error-corrected the raw reads and collapsed the reads into unique sequences, merging closely related sequences to remove PCR and sequencing errors. Alignment of CDR3 sequences to IMGT reference sequences was used to assign V, D and J gene segments. For a sequence to be retained, a match of at least six nucleotides to both a V gene segment and a J gene segment was required. A rearrangement was called productive if the CDR3 had no stop codons and remained in frame with V and J, and every other rearrangement was called non-productive. Following IMGT convention, CDR3 was defined as the stretch from the second conserved V-encoded cysteine to the conserved J-encoded phenylalanine. The earlier analysis of some 580 of the donors excluded any sequence lacking an unambiguous match to a single V gene segment. In an earlier analysis of 587 of the donors, a V segment was called functional when productive rearrangements were above 56.7%, and segregating when the standard deviation between donors exceeded 5%. A statistical classification framework was developed to diagnose cytomegalovirus status using the catalog of TCR beta chain sequences. A later analysis assigned V and J genes by comparing TCR nucleotide sequences with IMGT/GENE-DB human TR gene sequences. The TCRdist pipeline was used in a later analysis to assign CDR3 sequences and most-parsimonious VDJ recombination scenarios. A later analysis defined each TCR beta chain by its CDR3 amino acid sequence plus V-gene family, and excluded reads lacking a unique V-gene family. As a way to deal with suspected cross-contamination and a sequencing artifact, a later analysis dropped approximately 590 nucleotide sequences that were highly shared and had low generation probability. In a later analysis, a clonal expansion index was calculated for each public chain from normalized within-repertoire ranks of inferred template counts. Generation probabilities in a later analysis came from a VDJ recombination model fitted to out-of-frame rearrangements, and those results were checked against IGoR. A later analysis scored TCR-TCR, TCR-HLA and TCR-CMV co-occurrence with hypergeometric tests, applying a repertoire-size bias correction to TCR pairs. In a later analysis, false discovery rates were estimated by permuting HLA or CMV assignments 20 times. In a later analysis, co-occurring TCRs were grouped using DBSCAN, with TCRdist sequence similarity added in when clustering inside HLA-allele-positive subsets. For co-occurrence clustering, repertoires with fewer than 30,000 or more than 120,000 public chains were excluded, along with a handful of repertoires with anomalous nucleotide sharing. Drawn from immuneACCESS, this table holds only the in-frame rearrangements with V and J called that TCRdb kept. Clones are partly lost; checked studies trace under half to an unresolved V gene and leave the rest unexplained. V and J calls plus clone size are reproduced from that table; the DNA served to infer D and trimming. The sample contains fewer than 90,000 clones, approximately 72% of them found a single time. The top ten constitute around 10% of the sample.

The cohort comprised under 700 healthy bone marrow donors. At the time of sampling, every cohort member was nominally healthy, though immune exposures that went unrecorded were likely present. The donor was CMV seropositive and was included in the group of 270 or so seropositive cohort members. A peripheral blood sample was collected from each donor, and TCR beta sequencing was performed on peripheral blood mononuclear cells. Genomic DNA was extracted from the blood cell samples with the Qiagen DNeasy Blood Extraction Kit. With respect to this clone: The antigen this receptor binds is unknown. Base-call qualities are not available, and no considerably larger clone is one nucleotide away.

The sequenced sample was PBMCs. The clonotype originates from a man aged 30 to 39 in good health and CMV-seropositive.

CDR3 sequence: CASSLSGGRIYEQYF. The nucleotide sequence is TGCGCCAGCAGCTTATCGGGGGGGAGAATCTACGAGCAGTACTTC. The receptor chain draws on TRBV5-1 and TRBJ2-7; TRBD2 matches 8 bases in the middle. V lost 2 bases and J lost 3 bases, and the count of bases not matched to a germline gene is 7. CDR1 and CDR2, per the germline V gene, are SGHRS and YFSETQ. The cysteine opens and the phenylalanine closes a CDR3 of 15 amino acids. Only the CDR3 DNA is retained, 45 bases long and in frame from the first base.